The clone carrying this T cell receptor (beta chain) came up a few times. Its antigen is undetermined. This entry belongs to a study of beta chain features in type 1 diabetes. As for the study in general: The samples had more than 95 million sorted cells examined in all. The study, taken as a whole, reports: The study notes PCR might favor shorter templates equally in patients and controls. A cDNA-based sequencing approach could over-represent cells with high TCR expression. Patients showed naive, central memory and Treg TCRB repertoires that appeared more similar than those of healthy donors. All four CD4+ subsets from Type 1 diabetes patients carried moderately but significantly shorter TCRB CDR3s.

J lost 4 bases, V lost 1 base, and 21 bases had no gene match. This CDR3 is 20 amino acids long. Germline assignment: CDR1 SGDLS and CDR2 YYNGEE. Reverse transcribing all isolated RNA meant expressed TCRB transcripts were sequenced. Profiling relied on immunoSEQ multiplex PCR, and the TCRdb table lists in-frame clones only, not all of them. This sample has roughly 700,000 clones, with over 10% found just once. The receptor comes from a man aged 18 to 30 with type 1 diabetes. The specimen was naive CD4+ T cells from blood. The chain employs TRBV9 and TRBJ1-1; TRBD1 matches at 8 bases. For the CDR3, the DNA is TGTGCCAGCAGCGTAATTTCCCCAGCAGGGGGCTTGGGAAGTGGCACTGAAGCTTTCTTT. Its translation: CASSVISPAGGLGSGTEAFF.